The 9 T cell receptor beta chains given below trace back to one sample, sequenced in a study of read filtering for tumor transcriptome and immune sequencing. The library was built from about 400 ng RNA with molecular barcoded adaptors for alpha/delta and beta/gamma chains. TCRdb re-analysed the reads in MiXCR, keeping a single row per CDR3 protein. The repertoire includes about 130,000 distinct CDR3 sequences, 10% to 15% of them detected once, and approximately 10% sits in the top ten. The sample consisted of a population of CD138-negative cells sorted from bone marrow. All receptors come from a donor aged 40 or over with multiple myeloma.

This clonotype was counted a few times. CDR3 nucleotides: TGTGCCGCCGGGAGCGGCACAGATACGCAGTATTTT. Its translation is CAAGSGTDTQYF. J is TRBJ2-3 and V is TRBV12-3 or TRBV12-4; a possible D gene is TRBD2 (6 bases). V gave up 11 bases and J gave up 1 base, with 10 bases separating them. The CDR3 is 12 amino acids.

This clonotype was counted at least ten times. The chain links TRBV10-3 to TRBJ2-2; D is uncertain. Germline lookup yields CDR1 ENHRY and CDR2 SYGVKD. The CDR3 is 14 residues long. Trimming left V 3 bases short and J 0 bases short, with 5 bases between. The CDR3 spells CAISENTNTGELFF. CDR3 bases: TGTGCCATCAGTGAAAACACGAACACCGGGGAGCTGTTTTTT.

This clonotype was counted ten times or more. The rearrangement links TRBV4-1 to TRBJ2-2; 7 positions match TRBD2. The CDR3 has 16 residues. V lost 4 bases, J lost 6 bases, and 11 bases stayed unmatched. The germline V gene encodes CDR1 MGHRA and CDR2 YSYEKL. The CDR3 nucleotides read TGCGCCAGCAGCCGGGGATTGACGGGAGGATCCGGGGAGCTGTTTTTT. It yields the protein CASSRGLTGGSGELFF.

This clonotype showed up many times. CDR3 nucleotides: TGTGCCAGCTACAGGGAAGGGAACACTGAAGCTTTCTTT. Amino acids: CASYREGNTEAFF. This sequence joins TRBV7-9 and TRBJ1-1, with a tentative D call TRBD1 (6 bases). V lost 8 bases, J lost 1 base, and 11 bases lay in between. This CDR3 region has 13 residues. CDR1 and CDR2 (germline): SEHNR, FQNEAQ (reference sequence).

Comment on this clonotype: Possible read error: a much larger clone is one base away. The CDR3 DNA is TGTGCCAGTGGTACCTCGGACGCGGGGGATTACAATGAGCAGTTCTTC. It codes for CASGTSDAGDYNEQFF. V and J are TRBV19 and TRBJ2-1; 7 positions match TRBD2. The CDR3 has 16 residues. J was trimmed by 4 bases and V by 8 bases; bases with no gene match: 14. Looked up from germline, CDR1 is LNHDA and CDR2 is SQIVND (reference sequence).

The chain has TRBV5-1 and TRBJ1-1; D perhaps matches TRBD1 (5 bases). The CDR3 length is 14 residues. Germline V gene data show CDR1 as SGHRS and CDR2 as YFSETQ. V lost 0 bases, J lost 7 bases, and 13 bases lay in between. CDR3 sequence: CASSLGDGKDEAFF. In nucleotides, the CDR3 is TGCGCCAGCAGCTTGGGGGACGGAAAGGATGAAGCTTTCTTT.

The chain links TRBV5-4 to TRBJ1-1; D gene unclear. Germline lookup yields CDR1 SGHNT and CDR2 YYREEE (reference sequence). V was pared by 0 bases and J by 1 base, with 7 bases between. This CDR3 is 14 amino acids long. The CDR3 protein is CASSLGQTNTEAFF. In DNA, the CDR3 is TGTGCCAGCAGCTTGGGCCAGACGAACACTGAAGCTTTCTTT.

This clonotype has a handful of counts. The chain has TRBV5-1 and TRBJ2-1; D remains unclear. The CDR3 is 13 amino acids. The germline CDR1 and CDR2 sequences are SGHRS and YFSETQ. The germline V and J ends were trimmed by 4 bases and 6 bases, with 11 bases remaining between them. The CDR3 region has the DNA TGCGCCAGCAGCCCGAATGGGGTCAATGAGCAGTTCTTC. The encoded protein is CASSPNGVNEQFF. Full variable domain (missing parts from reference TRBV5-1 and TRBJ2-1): KAGVTQTPRYLIKTRGQQVTLSCSPISGHRSVSWYQQTPGQGLQFLFEYFSETQRNKGNFPGRFSGRQFSNSRSEMNVSTLELGDSALYLCASSPNGVNEQFFGPGTRLTVL.

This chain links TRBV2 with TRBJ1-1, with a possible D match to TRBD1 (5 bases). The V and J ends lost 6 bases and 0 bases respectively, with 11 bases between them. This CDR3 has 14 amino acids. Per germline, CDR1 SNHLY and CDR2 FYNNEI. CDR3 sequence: CASRKQEMNTEAFF. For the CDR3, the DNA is TGTGCCAGCAGAAAACAGGAGATGAACACTGAAGCTTTCTTT.